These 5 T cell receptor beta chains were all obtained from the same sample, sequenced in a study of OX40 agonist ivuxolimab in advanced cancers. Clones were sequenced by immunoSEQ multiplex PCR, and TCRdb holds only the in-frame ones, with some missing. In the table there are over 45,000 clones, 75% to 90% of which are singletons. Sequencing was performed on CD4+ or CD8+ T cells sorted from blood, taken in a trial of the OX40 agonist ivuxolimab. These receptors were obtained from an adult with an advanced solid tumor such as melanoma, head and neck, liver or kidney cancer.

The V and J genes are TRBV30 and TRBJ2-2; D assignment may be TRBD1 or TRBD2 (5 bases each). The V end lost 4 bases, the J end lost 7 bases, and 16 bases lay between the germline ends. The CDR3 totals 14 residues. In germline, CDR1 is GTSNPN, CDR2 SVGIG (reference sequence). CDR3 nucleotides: TGTGCCTGGAAACACAGCATTGGGGGCGGGGAGCTGTTTTTT. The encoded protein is CAWKHSIGGGELFF.

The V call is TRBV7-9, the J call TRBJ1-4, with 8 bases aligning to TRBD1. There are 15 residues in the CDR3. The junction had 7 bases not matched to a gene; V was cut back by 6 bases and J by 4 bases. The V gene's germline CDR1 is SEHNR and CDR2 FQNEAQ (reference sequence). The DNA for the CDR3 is TGTGCCAGCAGGCAAGGGACAGGCAGTAATGAAAAACTGTTTTTT. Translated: CASRQGTGSNEKLFF.

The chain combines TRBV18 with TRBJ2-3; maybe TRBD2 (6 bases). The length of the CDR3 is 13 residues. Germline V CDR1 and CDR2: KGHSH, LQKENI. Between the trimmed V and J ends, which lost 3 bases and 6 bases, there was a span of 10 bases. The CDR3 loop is CASSPRGHDTQYF. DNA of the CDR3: TGTGCCAGCTCACCGCGGGGCCACGATACGCAGTATTTT.

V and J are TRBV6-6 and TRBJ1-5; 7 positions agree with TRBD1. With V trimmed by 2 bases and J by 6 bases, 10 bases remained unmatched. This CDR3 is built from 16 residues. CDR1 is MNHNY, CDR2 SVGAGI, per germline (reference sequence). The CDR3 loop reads CASSYRDREDGQPQHF. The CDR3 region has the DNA TGTGCCAGCAGTTACCGAGACAGGGAGGACGGTCAGCCCCAGCATTTT.

The CDR3 loop is CASSGRQVPYEQYF. The CDR3 DNA sequence: TGTGCCAGCTCAGGGCGCCAGGTCCCCTACGAGCAGTACTTC. The J gene is TRBJ2-7, the V gene TRBV2; TRBD1 is a possible D gene (5 bases). The CDR3 consists of 14 residues. Trimming shortened V by 8 bases and J by 2 bases, and 16 bases separated the two germline ends. Germline CDR1 reads SNHLY; CDR2 reads FYNNEI.